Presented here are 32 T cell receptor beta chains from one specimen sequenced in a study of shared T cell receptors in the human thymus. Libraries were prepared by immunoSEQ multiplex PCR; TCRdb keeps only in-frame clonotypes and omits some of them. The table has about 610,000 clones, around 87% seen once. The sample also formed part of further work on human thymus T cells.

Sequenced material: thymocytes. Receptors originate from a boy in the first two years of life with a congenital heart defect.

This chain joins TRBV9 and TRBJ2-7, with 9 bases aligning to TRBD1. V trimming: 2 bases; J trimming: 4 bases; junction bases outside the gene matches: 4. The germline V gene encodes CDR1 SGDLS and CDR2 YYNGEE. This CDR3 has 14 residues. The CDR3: CASSVRDRVYEQYF. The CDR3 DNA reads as TGTGCCAGCAGCGTCCGGGACAGGGTGTACGAGCAGTACTTC. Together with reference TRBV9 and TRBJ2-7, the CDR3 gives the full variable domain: DSGVTQTPKHLITATGQRVTLRCSPRSGDLSVYWYQQSLDQGLQFLIQYYNGEERAKGNILERFSAQQFPDLHSELNLSSLELGDSALYFCASSVRDRVYEQYFGPGTRLTVT.

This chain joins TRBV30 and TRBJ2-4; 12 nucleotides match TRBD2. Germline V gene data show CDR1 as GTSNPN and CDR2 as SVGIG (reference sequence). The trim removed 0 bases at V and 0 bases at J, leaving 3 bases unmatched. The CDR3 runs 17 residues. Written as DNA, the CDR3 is TGTGCCTGGAGTGTAGGACTAGCGGGGCTAGCCAAAAACATTCAGTACTTC. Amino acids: CAWSVGLAGLAKNIQYF.

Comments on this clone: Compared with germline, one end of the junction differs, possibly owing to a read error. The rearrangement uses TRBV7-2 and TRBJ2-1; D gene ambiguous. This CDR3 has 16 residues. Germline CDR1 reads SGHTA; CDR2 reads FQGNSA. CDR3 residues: CASSVAPRSSYNEQFF. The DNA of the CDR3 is TGTGCCAGCAGCGTAGCCCCTCGTAGCTCCTACAATGAGCAGTTCTTC.

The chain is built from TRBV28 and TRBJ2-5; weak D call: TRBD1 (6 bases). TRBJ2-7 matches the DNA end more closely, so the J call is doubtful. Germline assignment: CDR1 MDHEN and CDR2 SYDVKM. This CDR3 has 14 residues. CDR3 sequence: CASSPRDTSYEQYF. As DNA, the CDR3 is TGTGCCAGCAGCCCTAGGGACACCTCCTACGAGCAGTACTTC.

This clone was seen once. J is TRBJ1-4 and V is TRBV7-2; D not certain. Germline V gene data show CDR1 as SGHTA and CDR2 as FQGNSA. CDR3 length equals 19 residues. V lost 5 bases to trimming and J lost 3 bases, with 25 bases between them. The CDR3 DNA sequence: TGTGCCAGCAGCGTGGAAGGCGTAGACTATGAGATTGCTAATGAAAAACTGTTTTTT. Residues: CASSVEGVDYEIANEKLFF.

The CDR3 sequence: CASSGTGIGANVLTF. The DNA of the CDR3 is TGTGCCAGCAGCGGGACAGGGATCGGGGCCAACGTCCTGACTTTC. The chain has TRBV2 and TRBJ2-6; 9 nucleotides agree with TRBD1. The CDR3 sequence is 15 residues long. V dropped 6 bases and J dropped 4; count of bases not matched to a gene: 4. Germline V lookup: CDR1 SNHLY, CDR2 FYNNEI.

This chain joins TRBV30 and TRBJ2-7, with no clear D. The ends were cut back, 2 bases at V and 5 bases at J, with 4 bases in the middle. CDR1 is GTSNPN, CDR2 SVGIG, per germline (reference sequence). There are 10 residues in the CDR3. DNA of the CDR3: TGTGCCTGGAGTTCCAACGAGCAGTACTTC. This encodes CAWSSNEQYF.

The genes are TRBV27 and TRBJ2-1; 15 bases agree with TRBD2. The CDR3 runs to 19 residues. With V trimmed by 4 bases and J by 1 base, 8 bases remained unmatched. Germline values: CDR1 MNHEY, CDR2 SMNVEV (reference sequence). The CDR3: CASSYTGLAGGGSYNEQFF. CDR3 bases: TGTGCCAGCAGTTATACGGGACTAGCGGGAGGAGGGTCCTACAATGAGCAGTTCTTC.

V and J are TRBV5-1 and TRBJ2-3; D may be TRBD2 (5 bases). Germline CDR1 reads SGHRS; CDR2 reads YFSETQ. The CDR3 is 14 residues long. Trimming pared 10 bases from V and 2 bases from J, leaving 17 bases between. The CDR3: CAYHLREYTDTQYF. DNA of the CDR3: TGCGCCTACCATCTCCGGGAATACACAGATACGCAGTATTTT. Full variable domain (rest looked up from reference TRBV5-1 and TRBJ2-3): KAGVTQTPRYLIKTRGQQVTLSCSPISGHRSVSWYQQTPGQGLQFLFEYFSETQRNKGNFPGRFSGRQFSNSRSEMNVSTLELGDSALYLCAYHLREYTDTQYFGPGTRLTVL.

The CDR3: CASSQARDRAHYGYTF. CDR3 nucleotides: TGCGCCAGCAGCCAAGCTAGGGACAGGGCGCACTATGGCTACACCTTC. The chain has TRBV4-3 and TRBJ1-2; 9 bases are shared with TRBD1. This CDR3 spans 16 amino acids. The trim removed 1 base at V and 3 bases at J, leaving 6 bases unmatched. CDR1 is LGHNA, CDR2 YSLEER, per germline.

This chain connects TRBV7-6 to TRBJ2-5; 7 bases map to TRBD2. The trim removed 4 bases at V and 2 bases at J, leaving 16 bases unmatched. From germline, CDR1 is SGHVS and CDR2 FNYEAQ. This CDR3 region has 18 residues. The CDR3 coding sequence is TGTGCCAGCAGCTCGTACTCGCCCGCTAGCGGTAAACAAGAGACCCAGTACTTC. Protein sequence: CASSSYSPASGKQETQYF. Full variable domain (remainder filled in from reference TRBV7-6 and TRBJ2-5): GAGVSQSPRYKVTKRGQDVALRCDPISGHVSLYWYRQALGQGPEFLTYFNYEAQQDKSGLPNDRFSAERPEGSISTLTIQRTEQRDSAMYRCASSSYSPASGKQETQYFGPGTRLLVL.

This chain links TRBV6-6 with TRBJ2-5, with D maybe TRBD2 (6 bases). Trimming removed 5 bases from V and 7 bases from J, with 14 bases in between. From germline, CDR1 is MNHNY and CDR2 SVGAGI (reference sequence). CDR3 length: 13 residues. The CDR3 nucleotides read TGTGCCAGCAGTACTAGCATCCCGGGGACCCAGTACTTC. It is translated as CASSTSIPGTQYF.

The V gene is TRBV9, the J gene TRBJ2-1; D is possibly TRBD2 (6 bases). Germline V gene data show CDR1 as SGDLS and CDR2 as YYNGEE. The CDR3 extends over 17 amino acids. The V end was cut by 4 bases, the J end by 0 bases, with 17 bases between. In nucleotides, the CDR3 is TGTGCCAGCAGCCCGCGGGACCGCTCTAGCTCCTACAATGAGCAGTTCTTC. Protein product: CASSPRDRSSSYNEQFF.

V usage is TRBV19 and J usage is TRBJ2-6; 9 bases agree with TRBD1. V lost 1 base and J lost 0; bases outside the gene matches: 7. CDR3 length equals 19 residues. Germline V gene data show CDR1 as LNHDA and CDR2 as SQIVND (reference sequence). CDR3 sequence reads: CASSIGRWTGDSGANVLTF. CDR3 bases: TGTGCCAGTAGTATAGGGAGGTGGACAGGGGACTCTGGGGCCAACGTCCTGACTTTC.

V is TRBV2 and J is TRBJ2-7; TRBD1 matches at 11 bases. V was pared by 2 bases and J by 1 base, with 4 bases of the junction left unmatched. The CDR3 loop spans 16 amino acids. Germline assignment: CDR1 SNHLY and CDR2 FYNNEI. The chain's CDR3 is CASSERGQGVSYEQYF. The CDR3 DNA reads TGTGCCAGCAGTGAAAGGGGACAGGGGGTTTCCTACGAGCAGTACTTC.

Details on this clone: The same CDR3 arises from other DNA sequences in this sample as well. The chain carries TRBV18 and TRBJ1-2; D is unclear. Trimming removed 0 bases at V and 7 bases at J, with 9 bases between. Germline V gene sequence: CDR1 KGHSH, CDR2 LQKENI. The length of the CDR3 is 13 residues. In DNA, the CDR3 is TGTGCCAGCTCACCACCGAGGGAGGGTGGCTACACCTTC. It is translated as CASSPPREGGYTF.

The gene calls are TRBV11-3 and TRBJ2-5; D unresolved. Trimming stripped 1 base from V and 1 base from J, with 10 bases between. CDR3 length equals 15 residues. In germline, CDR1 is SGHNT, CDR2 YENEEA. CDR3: CASSLVVGTQETQYF. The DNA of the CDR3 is TGTGCCAGCAGCTTAGTTGTTGGCACCCAAGAGACCCAGTACTTC.

Here the CDR3 DNA reads TGTGCCAGCGGCCAATCCGAAACCCGTGCGAACACTGAAGCTTTCTTT. It codes for CASGQSETRANTEAFF. This chain uses TRBV7-2 with TRBJ1-1, with D unclear. Germline V gives CDR1 SGHTA, CDR2 FQGNSA. V was clipped by 8 bases and J by 1 base, with 20 bases between them. The length of the CDR3 is 16 residues.

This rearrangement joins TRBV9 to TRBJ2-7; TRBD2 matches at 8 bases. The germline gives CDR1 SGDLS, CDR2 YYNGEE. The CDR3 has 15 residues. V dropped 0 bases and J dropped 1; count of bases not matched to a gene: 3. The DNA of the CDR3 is TGTGCCAGCAGCGTAGTGGTAGCGGGGTCCTACGAGCAGTACTTC. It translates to CASSVVVAGSYEQYF.

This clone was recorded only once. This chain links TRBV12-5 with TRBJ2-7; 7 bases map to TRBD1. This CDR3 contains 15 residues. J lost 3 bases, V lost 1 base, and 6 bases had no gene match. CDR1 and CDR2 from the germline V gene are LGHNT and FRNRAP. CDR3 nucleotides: TGTGCTAGTGGTTTGGGGACAGGCTGGGGCTACGAGCAGTACTTC. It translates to CASGLGTGWGYEQYF. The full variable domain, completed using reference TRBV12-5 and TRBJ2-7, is DARVTQTPRHKVTEMGQEVTMRCQPILGHNTVFWYRQTMMQGLELLAYFRNRAPLDDSGMPKDRFSAEMPDATLATLKIQPSEPRDSAVYFCASGLGTGWGYEQYFGPGTRLTVT.

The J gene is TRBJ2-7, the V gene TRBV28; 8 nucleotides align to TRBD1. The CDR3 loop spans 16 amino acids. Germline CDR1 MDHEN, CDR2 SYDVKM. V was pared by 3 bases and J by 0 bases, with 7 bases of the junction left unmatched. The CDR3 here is CASSFNWGQDSYEQYF. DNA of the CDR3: TGTGCCAGCAGTTTTAATTGGGGACAGGACTCCTACGAGCAGTACTTC.

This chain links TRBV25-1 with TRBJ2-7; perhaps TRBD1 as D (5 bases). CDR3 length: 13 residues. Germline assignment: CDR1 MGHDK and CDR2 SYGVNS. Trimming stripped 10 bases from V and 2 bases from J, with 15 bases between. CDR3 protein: CATARQGPYEQYF. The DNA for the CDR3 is TGTGCCACCGCCCGTCAGGGTCCCTACGAGCAGTACTTC.

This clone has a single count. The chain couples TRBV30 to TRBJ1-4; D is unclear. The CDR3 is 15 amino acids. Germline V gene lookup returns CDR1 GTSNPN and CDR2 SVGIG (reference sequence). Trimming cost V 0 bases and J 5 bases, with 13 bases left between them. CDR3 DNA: TGTGCCTGGAGTGTATCCGGAGAAACCAATGAAAAACTGTTTTTT. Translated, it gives CAWSVSGETNEKLFF.

The CDR3 region is CASSPSGRGELFF. CDR3 in DNA: TGTGCCAGCAGCCCCAGCGGGAGGGGGGAGCTGTTTTTT. The V gene is TRBV14, the J gene TRBJ2-2, with 9 bases fitting TRBD2. The germline V gene encodes CDR1 SGHDN and CDR2 FVKESK. V lost 4 bases and J lost 8; bases outside the gene matches: 2. This CDR3 spans 13 amino acids.

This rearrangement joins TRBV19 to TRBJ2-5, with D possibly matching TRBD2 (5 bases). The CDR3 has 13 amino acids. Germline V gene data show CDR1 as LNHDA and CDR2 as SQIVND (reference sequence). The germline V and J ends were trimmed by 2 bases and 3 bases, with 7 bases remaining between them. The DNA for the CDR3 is TGTGCCAGTAGTATATCGGGGAAAGAGACCCAGTACTTC. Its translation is CASSISGKETQYF.

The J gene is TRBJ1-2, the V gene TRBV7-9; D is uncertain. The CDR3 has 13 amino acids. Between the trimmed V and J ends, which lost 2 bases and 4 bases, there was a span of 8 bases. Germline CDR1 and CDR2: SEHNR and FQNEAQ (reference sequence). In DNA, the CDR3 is TGTGCCAGCAGCTTACAGGAGGGCTATGGCTACACCTTC. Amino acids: CASSLQEGYGYTF.

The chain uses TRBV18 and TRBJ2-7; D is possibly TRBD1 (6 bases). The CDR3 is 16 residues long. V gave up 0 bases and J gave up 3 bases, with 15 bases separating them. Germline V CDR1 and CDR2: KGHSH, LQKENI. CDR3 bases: TGTGCCAGCTCACCACCTACAGGGCGCGAACTCTACGAGCAGTACTTC. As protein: CASSPPTGRELYEQYF.

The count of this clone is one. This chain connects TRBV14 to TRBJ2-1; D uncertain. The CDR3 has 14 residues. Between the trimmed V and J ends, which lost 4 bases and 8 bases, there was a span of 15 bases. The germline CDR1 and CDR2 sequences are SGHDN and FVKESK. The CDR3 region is CASSRRIAYDEQFF. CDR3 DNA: TGTGCCAGCAGCCGAAGAATCGCCTATGATGAGCAGTTCTTC.

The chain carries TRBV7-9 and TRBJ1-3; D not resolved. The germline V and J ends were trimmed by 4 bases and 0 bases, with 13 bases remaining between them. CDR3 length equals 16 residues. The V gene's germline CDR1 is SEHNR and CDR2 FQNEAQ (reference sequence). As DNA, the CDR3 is TGTGCCAGCAGCTCCGGAGGAAGGAGCTCTGGAAACACCATATATTTT. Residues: CASSSGGRSSGNTIYF.

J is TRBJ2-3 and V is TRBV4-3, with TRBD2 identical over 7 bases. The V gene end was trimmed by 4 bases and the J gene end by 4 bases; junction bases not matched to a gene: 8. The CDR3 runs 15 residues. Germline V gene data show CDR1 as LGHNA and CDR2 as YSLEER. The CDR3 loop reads CASSPWGEGADTQYF. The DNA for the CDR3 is TGCGCCAGCAGCCCCTGGGGGGAGGGTGCAGATACGCAGTATTTT.

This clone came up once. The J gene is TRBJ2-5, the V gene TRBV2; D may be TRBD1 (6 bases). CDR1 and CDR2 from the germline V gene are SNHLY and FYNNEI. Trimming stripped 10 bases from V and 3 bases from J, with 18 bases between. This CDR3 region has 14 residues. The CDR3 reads CATQQGADKETQYF. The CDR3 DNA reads TGTGCCACCCAACAGGGCGCGGACAAAGAGACCCAGTACTTC.

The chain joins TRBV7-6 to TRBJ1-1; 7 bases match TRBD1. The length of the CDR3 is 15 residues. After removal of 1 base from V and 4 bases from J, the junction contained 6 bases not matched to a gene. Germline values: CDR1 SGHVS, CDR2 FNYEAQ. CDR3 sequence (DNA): TGTGCCAGCAGCTTAGGGAGGGGGCGGTCCACTGAAGCTTTCTTT. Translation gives CASSLGRGRSTEAFF.